The 18 T cell receptor beta chains presented below share a single source sample, sequenced in a study of molecular identifiers for immune sequencing clone quantification. In TCRdb, the PCR reads were re-called with MiXCR into one record per CDR3 protein. The data contain about 510,000 distinct CDR3 sequences, around 23% of them singletons. The sequenced sample consisted of naive CD8+ T cells from blood, with Jurkat cell RNA spiked in. As for subset: FACS-sorted CD8+CD4-CCR7+CD45RA+ naive T cells. The receptors were gathered from a human donor in good health. Some libraries in this study had Jurkat cell RNA spiked in.

The rearrangement joins TRBV6-2 or TRBV6-3 to TRBJ2-7; D gene uncertain. CDR1 is MNHEY, CDR2 SVGEGT, per germline. Between the trimmed V and J ends, which lost 1 base and 5 bases, there was a span of 9 bases. CDR3 size: 13 residues. The CDR3 spells CASSYLVANEQYF. CDR3 sequence (DNA): TGTGCCAGCAGTTACTTGGTGGCCAACGAGCAGTACTTC.

This clonotype has just a few counts. The chain uses TRBV2 and TRBJ2-7, with D maybe TRBD1 (5 bases). The CDR3 contains 16 residues. Per germline, CDR1 SNHLY and CDR2 FYNNEI. Trimming took 6 bases from V and 0 from J, leaving 18 bases between them. CDR3 bases: TGTGCCAGCAGCCACAGGACCGAACCGAGCTCCTACGAGCAGTACTTC. This translates into CASSHRTEPSSYEQYF.

This clonotype was seen only a few times. The chain combines TRBV30 with TRBJ1-2; D unclear. CDR3 length: 13 residues. The germline V gene has CDR1 GTSNPN and CDR2 SVGIG (reference sequence). The ends were cut back, 6 bases at V and 4 bases at J, with 15 bases in the middle. The CDR3 loop is CACETSTSYGYTF. As DNA, the CDR3 is TGTGCCTGTGAGACATCAACTTCCTATGGCTACACCTTC.

At least ten counts were recorded for this clonotype. V usage is TRBV7-2 and J usage is TRBJ2-5; 10 bases align to TRBD2. V lost 4 bases, J lost 3 bases, and 5 bases stayed unmatched. The V gene's germline CDR1 is SGHTA and CDR2 FQGNSA. There are 15 residues in the CDR3. DNA of the CDR3: TGTGCCAGCAGCTCACCCGGGACTAGCGAAGAGACCCAGTACTTC. This sequence encodes CASSSPGTSEETQYF.

This chain's CDR3 is CAISSSGSSYNEQFF. For the CDR3, the DNA is TGTGCCATCAGCTCTAGCGGAAGCTCCTACAATGAGCAGTTCTTC. The V and J genes are TRBV10-3 and TRBJ2-1; the match to TRBD2 covers 7 bases. The CDR3 has 15 amino acids. V lost 6 bases and J lost 0; bases outside the gene matches: 5. Germline lookup yields CDR1 ENHRY and CDR2 SYGVKD.

Ten or more counts support this clonotype. This chain connects TRBV9 to TRBJ2-6; D is undetermined. This CDR3 is 16 amino acids long. CDR1 is SGDLS, CDR2 YYNGEE, per germline. V was shortened by 3 bases and J by 0 bases, with 10 bases between the two germline ends. CDR3 residues: CASSAPPNSGANVLTF. The CDR3 DNA sequence: TGTGCCAGCAGCGCCCCGCCGAACTCTGGGGCCAACGTCCTGACTTTC.

The table lists this clonotype with many counts. The chain couples TRBV7-9 to TRBJ1-5; D not certain. The CDR3 totals 16 residues. Trimming cost V 1 base and J 7 bases, with 17 bases left between them. The germline gives CDR1 SEHNR, CDR2 FQNEAQ (reference sequence). The CDR3 sequence is CASSLGQAPGRQPQHF. The DNA for the CDR3 is TGTGCCAGCAGCTTAGGCCAAGCCCCGGGGAGACAGCCCCAGCATTTT.

In the case of this clonotype: The junction departs from the called germline gene at one end, perhaps through a read error. The chain is built from TRBV27 and TRBJ1-1, with D perhaps TRBD1 (6 bases). The CDR3 contains 12 residues. Germline V CDR1 and CDR2: MNHEY, SMNVEV (reference sequence). The CDR3 DNA reads as TGTTCCAGCAGTTTGACAGGTACTGAAGCTTTCTTT. Protein sequence: CSSSLTGTEAFF.

V and J are TRBV4-3 and TRBJ1-6, with 7 bases aligning to TRBD1. The germline CDR1 and CDR2 sequences are LGHNA and YSLEER. The CDR3 length is 15 residues. The V and J ends lost 0 bases and 12 bases, in that order; junction bases with no gene match: 8. The CDR3 reads CASSQDRTGAGPLHF. The CDR3 nucleotides are TGCGCCAGCAGCCAAGATCGGACAGGCGCTGGACCCCTCCACTTT.

Turning to this clonotype: The junction departs from germline at one end; a sequencing error may be responsible. The chain uses TRBV11-2 and TRBJ2-5; either TRBD1 or TRBD2 may fit D (7 bases each). This CDR3 has 13 amino acids. CDR1 and CDR2 from the germline V gene are SGHAT and FQNNGV. This chain's CDR3 is CDSREGARETQYF. The CDR3 DNA sequence: TGTGACAGCAGGGAGGGGGCTCGAGAGACCCAGTACTTC.

This clonotype has at least ten counts. V is TRBV20-1 and J is TRBJ1-1, with D hard to call. This CDR3 comprises 11 residues. V was cut by 5 bases and J by 0 bases, with 4 bases left in between. Germline CDR1 is DFQATT and CDR2 is SNEGSKA (reference sequence). CDR3: CSAFLNTEAFF. The DNA for the CDR3 is TGCAGTGCTTTTCTGAACACTGAAGCTTTCTTT.

This clonotype has at least ten counts. The chain uses TRBV4-1 and TRBJ2-4; D uncertain. CDR1 and CDR2 from the germline V gene are MGHRA and YSYEKL. The CDR3 is 12 residues long. Trimming took 0 bases from V and 9 from J, leaving 6 bases between them. The CDR3 DNA follows: TGCGCCAGCAGCCAAGATAGGGTCATTCAGTACTTC. Translating it yields CASSQDRVIQYF.

This clonotype was counted ten times or more. V and J are TRBV9 and TRBJ2-3; D remains ambiguous. Deletions cut 0 bases from V and 5 bases from J, with 7 bases between. The germline CDR1 and CDR2 sequences are SGDLS and YYNGEE. The CDR3 spans 13 residues. Here the CDR3 reads CASSVATLDTQYF. The CDR3 DNA reads as TGTGCCAGCAGCGTAGCTACTTTAGATACGCAGTATTTT. The full variable domain, with the rest looked up from reference TRBV9 and TRBJ2-3, is DSGVTQTPKHLITATGQRVTLRCSPRSGDLSVYWYQQSLDQGLQFLIQYYNGEERAKGNILERFSAQQFPDLHSELNLSSLELGDSALYFCASSVATLDTQYFGPGTRLTVL.

The rearrangement uses TRBV3-2 and TRBJ2-3; the table's D call TRBD1 went unverified against the DNA. TRBV3-2 is listed as a pseudogene. This CDR3 region has 18 residues. CDR3 nucleotide sequence: TGTGCCAGCAGCCAAGAGGTGGTTTGGGCGGGGAGCACAGATACGCAGTATTTT. Its translation is CASSQEVVWAGSTDTQYF.

In its sample, this clonotype was seen a few times. This chain joins TRBV28 and TRBJ2-7; tentatively, D is TRBD2 (5 bases). CDR3 length: 15 amino acids. Deletions cut 6 bases from V and 6 bases from J, with 21 bases between. CDR1 and CDR2 from the germline V gene are MDHEN and SYDVKM. The CDR3: CASRDIRAPAGEQYF. Written as DNA, the CDR3 is TGTGCCAGCAGAGATATCCGGGCCCCGGCGGGCGAGCAGTACTTC.

A note on this clonotype: One end of the junction does not line up with germline, which may come from a read error. The genes are TRBV4-2 and TRBJ2-3; D may be TRBD1 (6 bases). This CDR3 region has 14 residues. CDR1 LGHNA and CDR2 YNFKEQ come from the germline V gene. CDR3 sequence reads: CASRQDVGGSGQYF. In DNA form, the CDR3 reads TGTGCCAGCCGCCAAGATGTAGGGGGAAGCGGGCAGTATTTT.

This clonotype came up many times. The chain carries TRBV4-3 and TRBJ2-1; possibly TRBD2 for D (5 bases). Germline CDR1 reads LGHNA; CDR2 reads YSLEER. The CDR3 contains 15 residues. V was pared by 0 bases and J by 8 bases, with 14 bases between. In DNA form, the CDR3 reads TGCGCCAGCAGCCAAGATTTCGTCCCGGGGTATGAGCAGTTCTTC. Protein: CASSQDFVPGYEQFF.

This clonotype occurred many times. The chain recombines TRBV7-9 with TRBJ2-7; no definite D call. This CDR3 is 12 amino acids long. Germline CDR1 and CDR2: SEHNR and FQNEAQ (reference sequence). V was shortened by 6 bases and J by 6 bases, with 12 bases between the two germline ends. The CDR3 loop reads CASSSRSVEQYF. CDR3 coding DNA: TGTGCCAGCAGTTCGCGGTCGGTCGAGCAGTACTTC.